There are a few counts of the clone carrying this T cell receptor beta chain. Authors' methods: Researchers report that nucleated cell counts were estimated from reference gene primer amplification. Repertoires were generated with immunoSEQ multiplex PCR, while TCRdb's copy carries only in-frame clones and drops some. That table supplies the V and J calls and clone size; D and trimming were determined from the DNA. The repertoire consists of roughly 330,000 clones, with roughly nine tenths occurring once and the leading ten covering roughly 6.7%. This sample stems from a study of blood T cell repertoires in COVID-19. About the study: The study drew acute and convalescent COVID-19 samples from the United States, Italy and Spain. PBMCs, B-cell-depleted T cells, or T cells provided the cDNA or gDNA that made up the material.

The CDR3 length is 15 residues. The ends lost 7 bases at V and 3 bases at J; junction bases unmatched: 8. Per germline, CDR1 MNHNY and CDR2 SVGAGI (reference sequence). The sample consisted of peripheral blood. This rearrangement joins TRBV6-6 to TRBJ1-1; TRBD1 agrees at 10 bases. The source is a man aged 18 to 30 who had recovered from COVID-19. CDR3 sequence: CASTPTGGRDTEAFF. As DNA, the CDR3 is TGTGCCAGCACCCCGACAGGGGGCAGGGACACTGAAGCTTTCTTT.